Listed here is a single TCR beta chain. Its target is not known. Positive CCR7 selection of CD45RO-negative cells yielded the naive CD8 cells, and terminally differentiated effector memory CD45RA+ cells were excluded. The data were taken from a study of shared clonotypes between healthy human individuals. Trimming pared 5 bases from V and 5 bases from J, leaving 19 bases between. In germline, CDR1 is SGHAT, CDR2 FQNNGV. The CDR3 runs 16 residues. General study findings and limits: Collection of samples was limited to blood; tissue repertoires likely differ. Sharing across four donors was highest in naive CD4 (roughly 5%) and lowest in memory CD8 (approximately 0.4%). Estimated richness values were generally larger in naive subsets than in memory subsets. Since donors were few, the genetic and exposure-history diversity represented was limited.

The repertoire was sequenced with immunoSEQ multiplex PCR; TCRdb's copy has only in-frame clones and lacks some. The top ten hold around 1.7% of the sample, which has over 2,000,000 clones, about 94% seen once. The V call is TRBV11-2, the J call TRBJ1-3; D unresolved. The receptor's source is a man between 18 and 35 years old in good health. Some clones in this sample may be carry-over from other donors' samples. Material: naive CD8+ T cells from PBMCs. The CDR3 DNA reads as TGTGCCAGCAGCCCCCCAGGAGGGCAGAGCAGAAACACCATATATTTT. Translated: CASSPPGGQSRNTIYF. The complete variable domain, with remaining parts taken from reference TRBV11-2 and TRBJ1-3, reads EAGVAQSPRYKIIEKRQSVAFWCNPISGHATLYWYQQILGQGPKLLIQFQNNGVVDDSQLPKDRFSAERLKGVDSTLKIQPAKLEDSAVYLCASSPPGGQSRNTIYFGEGSWLTVV.